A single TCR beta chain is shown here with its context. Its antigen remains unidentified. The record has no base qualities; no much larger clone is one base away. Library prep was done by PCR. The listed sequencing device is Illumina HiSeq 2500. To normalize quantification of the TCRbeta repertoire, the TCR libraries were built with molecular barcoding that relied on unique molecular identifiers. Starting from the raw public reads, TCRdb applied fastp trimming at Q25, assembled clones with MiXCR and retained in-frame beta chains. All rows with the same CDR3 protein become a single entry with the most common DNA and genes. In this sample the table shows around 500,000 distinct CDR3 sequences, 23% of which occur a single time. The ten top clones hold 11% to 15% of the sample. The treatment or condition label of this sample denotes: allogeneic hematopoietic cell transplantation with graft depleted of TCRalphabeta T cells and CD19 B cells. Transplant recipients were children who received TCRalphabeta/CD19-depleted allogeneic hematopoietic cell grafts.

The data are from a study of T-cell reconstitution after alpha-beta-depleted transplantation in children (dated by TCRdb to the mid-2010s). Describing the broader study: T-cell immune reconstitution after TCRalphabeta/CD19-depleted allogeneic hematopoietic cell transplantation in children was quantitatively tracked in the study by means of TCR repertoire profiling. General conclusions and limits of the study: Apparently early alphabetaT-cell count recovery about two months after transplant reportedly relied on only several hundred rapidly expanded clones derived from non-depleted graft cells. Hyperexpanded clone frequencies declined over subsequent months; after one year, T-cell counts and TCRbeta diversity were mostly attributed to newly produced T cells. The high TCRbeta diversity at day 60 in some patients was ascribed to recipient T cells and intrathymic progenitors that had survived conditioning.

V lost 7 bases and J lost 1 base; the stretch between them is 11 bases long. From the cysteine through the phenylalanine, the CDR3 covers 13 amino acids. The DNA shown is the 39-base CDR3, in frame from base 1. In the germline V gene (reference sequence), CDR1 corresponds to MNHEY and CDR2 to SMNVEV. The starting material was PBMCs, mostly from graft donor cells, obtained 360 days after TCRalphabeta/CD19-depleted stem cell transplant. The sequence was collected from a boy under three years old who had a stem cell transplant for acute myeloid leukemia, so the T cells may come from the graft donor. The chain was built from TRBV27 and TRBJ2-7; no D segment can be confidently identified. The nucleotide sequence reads TGTGCCAGCACGAATGGAGCGTCCTACGAGCAGTACTTC. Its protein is CASTNGASYEQYF.